Below are 18 T cell receptor beta chains sequenced from a single sample in a study of regulatory T cells in long-lasting Graves disease. For TCR beta, libraries came from iRepertoire HTBI primers and Arm-PCR of CDR3 regions. TCRdb analysed the multiplex PCR reads with MiXCR anew, one entry per CDR3 protein. The sample yields approximately 480,000 distinct CDR3 sequences, under 20% seen once. Regarding time point: newly diagnosed GD, antithyroid drugs for less than 3 months. Making the TCR library involved RNA that had been extracted from PBMCs. These same data were also listed under a study on T cells in Graves' hyperthyroidism and ophthalmopathy.

The source material was peripheral blood mononuclear cells (PBMCs), sampled at new diagnosis, from a patient treated with antithyroid drugs. These receptors came from a middle-aged man with Graves disease.

The table lists this clonotype with many counts. The genes are TRBV3-1 and TRBJ1-2; D is ambiguous. V gave up 1 base and J gave up 4 bases, with 4 bases separating them. CDR1 is LGHDT and CDR2 is YNNKEL in the germline V gene (reference sequence). The CDR3 sequence is 12 residues long. The CDR3 DNA follows: TGTGCCAGCAGCCAAGGCCCCTATGGCTACACCTTC. Its protein is CASSQGPYGYTF.

The gene calls are TRBV27 and TRBJ2-7; the D call may be TRBD1 or TRBD2 (5 bases each). Germline CDR1 is MNHEY and CDR2 is SMNVEV (reference sequence). This CDR3 has 15 residues. Between the trimmed V and J ends, which lost 5 bases and 8 bases, there was a span of 22 bases. The CDR3 region has the DNA TGTGCCAGCAGTGAAGCACTCGGGGCCGTGGGAAAGCAGTACTTC. This translates into CASSEALGAVGKQYF.

The chain combines TRBV12-3 or TRBV12-4 with TRBJ2-7; 8 bases map to TRBD2. J was trimmed by 3 bases and V by 2 bases; bases with no gene match: 3. The CDR3 has 14 residues. The CDR3 DNA sequence: TGTGCCAGCAGTTTAAATGCGGGAGGCTACGAGCAGTACTTC. Protein product: CASSLNAGGYEQYF.

This clonotype was detected a few times. The chain couples TRBV6-1 to TRBJ1-2; a possible D gene is TRBD1 (6 bases). The germline V gene encodes CDR1 MNHNS and CDR2 SASEGT. V lost 4 bases to trimming and J lost 8 bases, with 26 bases between them. CDR3 length equals 17 residues. The CDR3 nucleotides read TGTGCCAGCAGTGGACCTTTACTACAGGGTTCTACGAGCGGCTACACCTTC. Translation: CASSGPLLQGSTSGYTF.

This clonotype was seen a few times. The DNA of the CDR3 is TGTGCCATCAGTGAAACAGGGACTGAAAATAATTCACCCCTCCACTTT. Translation: CAISETGTENNSPLHF. The chain uses TRBV10-3 and TRBJ1-6, with D perhaps matching TRBD1 (6 bases). V was clipped by 3 bases and J by 5 bases, with 14 bases between them. Germline V lookup: CDR1 ENHRY, CDR2 SYGVKD. The CDR3 contains 16 residues.

This clonotype has more than one count but fewer than ten. The junction differs from germline at one of its ends, possibly a read error. The chain combines TRBV12-3 or TRBV12-4 with TRBJ1-1, with D perhaps TRBD1 (6 bases). The CDR3 loop spans 13 amino acids. CDR3 nucleotides: TGTGCCAGCAGGGACAGCTTGAACACTGAAGCTTACTTT. Its translation: CASRDSLNTEAYF.

The chain recombines TRBV6-6 with TRBJ2-7; 12 positions agree with TRBD2. Germline-derived CDR1 and CDR2 are MNHNY and SVGAGI (reference sequence). Trimming cost V 0 bases and J 4 bases; bases outside gene matches: 7. The CDR3 totals 17 residues. The CDR3 DNA reads as TGTGCCAGCAGTTACTCGGGCCTAGCGGGAGGGCCATACGAGCAGTACTTC. It is translated as CASSYSGLAGGPYEQYF.

This clonotype was observed many times. V and J are TRBV20-1 and TRBJ2-7, with D maybe TRBD1 (6 bases). Germline V gives CDR1 DFQATT, CDR2 SNEGSKA (reference sequence). CDR3 length: 15 amino acids. V lost 6 bases to trimming and J lost 1 base, with 19 bases between them. For the CDR3, the DNA is TGCAGTGCATCCGGTGATGGGACACCATCCTACGAGCAGTACTTC. This encodes CSASGDGTPSYEQYF.

In this sample, this clonotype turned up a few times. V gene TRBV3-1 combines with J gene TRBJ2-6; D not resolved. This CDR3 comprises 17 residues. Germline V gene data show CDR1 as LGHDT and CDR2 as YNNKEL (reference sequence). V gave up 4 bases and J gave up 4 bases, with 17 bases separating them. The DNA of the CDR3 is TGTGCCAGCAGCCTGACGGAAACAAGGGCGGGGGCCAACGTCCTGACTTTC. It encodes CASSLTETRAGANVLTF. Full variable domain (missing parts from reference TRBV3-1 and TRBJ2-6): DTAVSQTPKYLVTQMGNDKSIKCEQNLGHDTMYWYKQDSKKFLKIMFSYNNKELIINETVPNRFSPKSPDKAHLNLHINSLELGDSAVYFCASSLTETRAGANVLTFGAGSRLTVL.

This clonotype has ten or more counts. The chain is built from TRBV20-1 and TRBJ2-1; weak D call: TRBD2 (7 bases). Per the germline V gene, CDR1 is DFQATT and CDR2 is SNEGSKA (reference sequence). The V end lost 2 bases, the J end lost 4 bases, and 21 bases lay between the germline ends. This CDR3 is 17 amino acids long. CDR3 sequence reads: CSARLPAGADLYNEQFF. The DNA of the CDR3 is TGCAGTGCTAGACTCCCCGCGGGGGCCGACCTATACAATGAGCAGTTCTTC.

This clonotype was seen ten or more times. The chain links TRBV24-1 to TRBJ1-2; D remains ambiguous. The V and J ends lost 8 bases and 4 bases respectively, with 10 bases between them. The germline gives CDR1 KGHDR, CDR2 SFDVKD. The CDR3 loop spans 12 amino acids. The CDR3 loop is CATKDGTYGYTF. CDR3 nucleotide sequence: TGTGCCACCAAGGACGGAACCTATGGCTACACCTTC.

V gene TRBV11-2 combines with J gene TRBJ2-1, with 14 bases aligning to TRBD2. V shed 5 bases and J 7 bases; nucleotides not matched to a gene: 7. CDR1 SGHAT and CDR2 FQNNGV come from the germline V gene. The CDR3 is 16 amino acids. The chain's CDR3 is CASSPGTSGSMNEQFF. The DNA for the CDR3 is TGTGCCAGCAGCCCCGGGACTAGCGGGAGTATGAATGAGCAGTTCTTC.

This clonotype occurred a few times. The genes are TRBV29-1 and TRBJ1-1; perhaps TRBD1 as D (5 bases). The V gene lost 3 bases and the J gene lost 10 bases, with 12 bases spanning the gap. The CDR3 totals 11 residues. CDR1 is SQVTM, CDR2 ANQGSEA, per germline. CDR3 nucleotide sequence: TGCAGCGTTGACAGGGTCGAGCGAGCTTTCTTT. Translating gives CSVDRVERAFF.

The sample holds many counts of this clonotype. As DNA, the CDR3 is TGTGCCAGCAGCTTAGGTGTGGGACTCCTGACGACGCAGTATTTT. Encoded protein: CASSLGVGLLTTQYF. The V and J genes are TRBV7-9 and TRBJ2-3; a weak D match, TRBD2 (6 bases). Trimming took 1 base from V and 9 from J, leaving 17 bases between them. The CDR3 has 15 amino acids. CDR1 is SEHNR, CDR2 FQNEAQ, per germline (reference sequence).

V usage is TRBV27 and J usage is TRBJ2-7; the D gene is possibly TRBD2 (6 bases). CDR1 is MNHEY, CDR2 SMNVEV, per germline (reference sequence). V was cut by 2 bases and J by 2 bases, with 13 bases left in between. This CDR3 spans 15 amino acids. This CDR3 reads CASSLPGRTAYEQYF. The DNA for the CDR3 is TGTGCCAGCAGTTTACCCGGGAGAACGGCCTACGAGCAGTACTTC.

The chain's CDR3 is CASSLESAGNTQYF. The CDR3 DNA follows: TGTGCCAGCAGCTTAGAATCGGCCGGGAATACGCAGTATTTT. The chain recombines TRBV13 with TRBJ2-3, with D maybe TRBD2 (5 bases). The CDR3 contains 14 residues. Germline lookup yields CDR1 PRHDT and CDR2 FYEKMQ (reference sequence). The ends were cut back, 1 base at V and 7 bases at J, with 12 bases in the middle.

The rearrangement links TRBV19 to TRBJ2-1; D possibly corresponds to TRBD1 (6 bases). Germline loops: CDR1 LNHDA, CDR2 SQIVND (reference sequence). The CDR3 totals 13 residues. The V end lost 5 bases, the J end lost 7 bases, and 12 bases lay between the germline ends. Written as DNA, the CDR3 is TGTGCCAGTAGTTGGGCAGGGGTGAATGAGCAGTTCTTC. It translates to CASSWAGVNEQFF.

This clonotype was detected many times. V gene TRBV28 combines with J gene TRBJ1-2; D is perhaps TRBD1 (5 bases). This CDR3 has 14 residues. Germline CDR1 MDHEN, CDR2 SYDVKM. Trimming cost V 4 bases and J 4 bases, with 13 bases left between them. The CDR3 sequence is CASSSPGRGYGYTF. CDR3 nucleotides: TGTGCCAGCAGTTCGCCGGGTAGGGGCTATGGCTACACCTTC.